These T cell receptor beta chains were read from a single sample in a study of technical replicates of blood from a few donors. Assay: immunoSEQ multiplex PCR; the TCRdb copy retains only in-frame clones and omits some. Altogether around 80,000 clones are present, 85% to 95% being singletons, with the ten largest covering around 0.37%. Sequenced sample: T cells isolated from PBMCs. These receptors originate from a human donor in good health. CDR3s include the opening cysteine and the closing phenylalanine or tryptophan. Fields, in order: D gene, V gene, J gene, CDR3 protein. D genes are given only for firm matches.

TRBD2	TRBV15	TRBJ2-6	CATSSLGEGSIGANVLTF
TRBD2	TRBV13	TRBJ2-1	CASSVGLAPNEQFF
-	TRBV5-1	TRBJ1-2	CASSLNGPPGYTF
TRBD1	TRBV5-5	TRBJ2-1	CASSTSLDREYNEQFF
-	TRBV4-3	TRBJ1-2	CASSLGSIGNYGYTF
-	TRBV2	TRBJ1-2	CASRDSDGYTF
TRBD2	TRBV7-2	TRBJ2-3	CASSLGGTSGSTDTQYF
TRBD2	TRBV30	TRBJ2-7	CAWSPSSGEQYF
-	TRBV19	TRBJ1-1	CASSKDTNTEAFF
TRBD2	TRBV29-1	TRBJ2-1	CSVEDSTSGSSYNEQFF
TRBD1	TRBV19	TRBJ2-7	CASSIEGTAYEQYF
TRBD1	TRBV10-3	TRBJ1-1	CAISSRGDEAFF
TRBD1	TRBV18	TRBJ2-5	CASSPLQGYGETQYF
TRBD2	TRBV9	TRBJ2-7	CASSVGLAGAYEQYF
-	TRBV7-9	TRBJ1-4	CASSLETGYEKLFF
-	TRBV29-1	TRBJ2-3	CSAEGGRWRDTQYF